What follows are 10 T cell receptor beta chains derived from one specimen sequenced in a study of blood T cell repertoires in COVID-19 (dated by TCRdb to 2020 to 2021). Receptors were amplified or captured by the immunoSEQ multiplex PCR assay. Held by TCRdb, this immuneACCESS table contains in-frame sequences only and omits some clones. Under half of the omission traces to an unresolved V gene where checked; the cause of the rest is unknown. The sample has approximately 180,000 clones on record, more than 80% of them singletons. The top ten clones comprise 0.53% of the sample. Sequencing was performed on peripheral blood. The receptors were sampled from a man aged 45-60 years with acute or convalescent COVID-19.

J is TRBJ2-6 and V is TRBV6-2 or TRBV6-3; 9 positions match TRBD1. Unmatched junction bases numbered 6, after V lost 3 bases and J lost 3 bases. CDR1 is MNHEY and CDR2 is SVGEGT in the germline V gene. This CDR3 region has 17 residues. CDR3 in DNA: TGTGCCAGCAGTTATCCCACAGGGGGCCATGGGGCCAACGTCCTGACTTTC. It encodes CASSYPTGGHGANVLTF.

The chain has TRBV7-8 and TRBJ2-2; TRBD2 matches 9 bases. The CDR3 covers 15 residues. From germline, CDR1 is SGHVS and CDR2 FQNEAQ. The V and J ends lost 1 base and 7 bases, in that order; junction bases with no gene match: 4. CDR3 sequence reads: CASSLGLAGHGELFF. The DNA of the CDR3 is TGTGCCAGCAGCTTAGGGCTAGCGGGACACGGGGAGCTGTTTTTT.

The rearrangement joins TRBV25-1 to TRBJ1-2; 10 bases match TRBD1. The CDR3 sequence is 15 residues long. From germline, CDR1 is MGHDK and CDR2 SYGVNS. Unmatched junction bases numbered 7, after V lost 7 bases and J lost 2 bases. The CDR3 here is CASNQPGQGNYGYTF. CDR3 bases: TGTGCCAGCAACCAACCGGGACAGGGGAACTATGGCTACACCTTC.

V and J are TRBV11-2 and TRBJ2-5, with a weak D call TRBD2 (6 bases). This CDR3 region has 13 residues. Germline V gives CDR1 SGHAT, CDR2 FQNNGV. Trimming shortened V by 3 bases and J by 5 bases, and 10 bases separated the two germline ends. CDR3 loop: CASSFGEEETQYF. The CDR3 DNA sequence: TGTGCCAGCAGCTTCGGGGAGGAGGAGACCCAGTACTTC.

This CDR3 reads CASSATSGKETQYF. As DNA, the CDR3 is TGCGCCAGCAGCGCGACTAGCGGGAAAGAGACCCAGTACTTC. V is TRBV5-1 and J is TRBJ2-5, with TRBD2 matching 11 bases. The CDR3 spans 14 residues. CDR1 and CDR2 from the germline V gene are SGHRS and YFSETQ. J lost 3 bases, V lost 4 bases, and 2 bases had no gene match.

A single count supports this clone. The chain links TRBV15 to TRBJ2-7, with D maybe TRBD1 (5 bases). V was shortened by 5 bases and J by 4 bases, with 9 bases between the two germline ends. The CDR3 is made up of 12 amino acids. Germline V CDR1 and CDR2: LNHNV, YYDKDF (reference sequence). The CDR3 here is CATSAQGYEQYV. DNA for the CDR3: TGTGCCACCAGCGCCCAGGGTTACGAGCAGTACGTC.

J is TRBJ2-5 and V is TRBV4-1; 9 bases are shared with TRBD1. The CDR3 has 15 amino acids. Trimming removed 3 bases from V and 2 bases from J; junction bases left unmatched: 4. The V gene's germline CDR1 is MGHRA and CDR2 YSYEKL. The CDR3 sequence: CASSHYGTGQETQYF. The CDR3 DNA follows: TGCGCCAGCAGCCACTATGGGACAGGGCAAGAGACCCAGTACTTC.

V and J are TRBV7-9 and TRBJ2-5; no clear D. Germline CDR1 reads SEHNR; CDR2 reads FQNEAQ (reference sequence). V dropped 5 bases and J dropped 1 base, with 11 bases sitting between them. The CDR3 loop spans 14 amino acids. CDR3 bases: TGTGCCAGCAGCCCTCCGGGTGCCCAAGAGACCCAGTACTTC. Its protein is CASSPPGAQETQYF.

The chain recombines TRBV11-2 with TRBJ2-1, with 8 bases aligning to TRBD2. Trimming removed 4 bases from V and 6 bases from J; junction bases left unmatched: 14. The germline gives CDR1 SGHAT, CDR2 FQNNGV. There are 17 residues in the CDR3. The CDR3 sequence is CASSSQTSGSPPNEQFF. CDR3 bases: TGTGCCAGCAGCTCACAAACCAGCGGGAGCCCCCCCAATGAGCAGTTCTTC.

The genes are TRBV19 and TRBJ2-3; TRBD2 is a possible D gene (5 bases). Germline V CDR1 and CDR2: LNHDA, SQIVND (reference sequence). The CDR3 is 14 residues long. V lost 6 bases and J lost 0, with 10 bases in between. The CDR3 spells CASSRQRSTDTQYF. DNA of the CDR3: TGTGCCAGTAGCCGCCAGCGGAGCACAGATACGCAGTATTTT. The entire variable domain, with the rest obtained from reference TRBV19 and TRBJ2-3, is as follows: DGGITQSPKYLFRKEGQNVTLSCEQNLNHDAMYWYRQDPGQGLRLIYYSQIVNDFQKGDIAEGYSVSREKKESFPLTVTSAQKNPTAFYLCASSRQRSTDTQYFGPGTRLTVL.